What follows are 10 T cell receptor beta chains derived from one specimen sequenced in a study of a mutant IDH1 vaccine in newly diagnosed glioma. Noted time point: week 23, last vaccination. Every single dose of the vaccine, 300 ug of mutant IDH1 20-mer peptide, came with topical imiquimod. These receptors' targets are unknown. The protocol was immunoSEQ multiplex PCR, while the TCRdb copy is restricted to in-frame clones and leaves out a portion. The sample lists about 55,000 clones, 80% occurring once. The specimen comprised PBMCs, sampled from a glioma patient whose treatment included an IDH1 peptide vaccine. Receptor source: a middle-aged man with glioma.

V is TRBV6-5 and J is TRBJ1-5; D may be TRBD1 (6 bases). The V end was cut by 3 bases, the J end by 2 bases, with 11 bases between. This CDR3 comprises 15 residues. CDR1 and CDR2 (germline): MNHEY, SVGAGI. The CDR3 sequence: CASSYRRGGNQPQHF. CDR3 DNA: TGTGCCAGCAGTTATCGCAGGGGAGGCAATCAGCCCCAGCATTTT.

The chain employs TRBV19 and TRBJ1-4; D unclear. CDR3 length: 11 residues. Trimming pared 5 bases from V and 13 bases from J, leaving 11 bases between. Germline assignment: CDR1 LNHDA and CDR2 SQIVND (reference sequence). The chain's CDR3 is CASSFRPRLFF. The CDR3 DNA sequence: TGTGCCAGTAGTTTTAGACCGAGACTGTTTTTT. Using reference TRBV19 and TRBJ1-4 for the parts outside the CDR3, the full variable domain is DGGITQSPKYLFRKEGQNVTLSCEQNLNHDAMYWYRQDPGQGLRLIYYSQIVNDFQKGDIAEGYSVSREKKESFPLTVTSAQKNPTAFYLCASSFRPRLFFGSGTQLSVL.

The chain combines TRBV29-1 with TRBJ1-1; TRBD1 agrees at 8 bases. CDR1 and CDR2 (germline): SQVTM, ANQGSEA. The junction had 14 bases not matched to a gene; V was cut back by 7 bases and J by 4 bases. The CDR3 loop spans 15 amino acids. Written as DNA, the CDR3 is TGCAGCGGCTTCGCTGGCAGGGGGCGCGCCACTGAAGCTTTCTTT. Protein sequence: CSGFAGRGRATEAFF. Supplemented by reference TRBV29-1 and TRBJ1-1, the full variable domain reads SAVISQKPSRDICQRGTSLTIQCQVDSQVTMMFWYRQQPGQSLTLIATANQGSEATYESGFVIDKFPISRPNLTFSTLTVSNMSPEDSSIYLCSGFAGRGRATEAFFGQGTRLTVV.

The rearrangement joins TRBV5-4 to TRBJ2-7; D uncertain. Trimming stripped 3 bases from V and 4 bases from J, with 5 bases between. The CDR3 runs 11 residues. Germline values: CDR1 SGHNT, CDR2 YYREEE (reference sequence). Written as DNA, the CDR3 is TGTGCCAGCAGCTCCCAATACGAGCAGTACTTC. Residues: CASSSQYEQYF.

Only one count was recorded for this clone. The chain employs TRBV21-1 and TRBJ2-7; TRBD1 is the table's D call and was not checked against the DNA. TRBV21-1 is marked as a pseudogene. This CDR3 comprises 12 residues. CDR3 nucleotide sequence: TGTGCCAGCAGCCCAGATTGGTACGAGCAGTACTTC. Its protein product is CASSPDWYEQYF.

In its sample, this clone was seen once. The J gene is TRBJ1-1, the V gene TRBV20-1; no clear D gene. With 3 bases removed from V and 4 bases from J, the gap between germline ends came to 6 bases. Germline values: CDR1 DFQATT, CDR2 SNEGSKA (reference sequence). The CDR3 totals 11 residues. The CDR3 DNA is TGCAGTGCTAGTACCCTCACTGAAGCTTTCTTT. Residues: CSASTLTEAFF.

The CDR3 coding sequence is TGTGCCAGCAGCTTAAACACTGAAGCTTTCTTT. Translating it yields CASSLNTEAFF. The chain recombines TRBV7-9 with TRBJ1-1; D remains ambiguous. Per germline, CDR1 SEHNR and CDR2 FQNEAQ (reference sequence). V lost 2 bases and J lost 2, with 0 bases in between. The CDR3 totals 11 residues. The complete variable domain, with remaining parts taken from reference TRBV7-9 and TRBJ1-1, reads DTGVSQNPRHKITKRGQNVTFRCDPISEHNRLYWYRQTLGQGPEFLTYFQNEAQLEKSRLLSDRFSAERPKGSFSTLEIQRTEQGDSAMYLCASSLNTEAFFGQGTRLTVV.

The chain couples TRBV6-5 to TRBJ1-2; the match to TRBD1 covers 7 bases. V was clipped by 7 bases and J by 1 base; unmatched bases: 6. The CDR3 loop spans 14 amino acids. The germline CDR1 and CDR2 sequences are MNHEY and SVGAGI. CDR3 amino acids: CASTRTGLNYGYTF. The CDR3 coding sequence is TGTGCCAGCACCAGGACAGGCCTTAACTATGGCTACACCTTC.

The chain is built from TRBV30 and TRBJ1-5; no clear D gene. CDR1 GTSNPN and CDR2 SVGIG come from the germline V gene (reference sequence). The CDR3 loop spans 13 amino acids. With 2 bases removed from V and 3 bases from J, the gap between germline ends came to 8 bases. CDR3 in amino acids: CAWSFFDNQPQHF. In DNA, the CDR3 is TGTGCCTGGAGTTTCTTTGACAATCAGCCCCAGCATTTT.

This sequence joins TRBV19 and TRBJ2-7; D gene ambiguous. The CDR3 is 14 residues long. Germline V gene lookup returns CDR1 LNHDA and CDR2 SQIVND (reference sequence). V lost 1 base and J 0 bases, leaving 7 bases between the germline ends. In DNA, the CDR3 is TGTGCCAGTAGTATAGGTGCAGTCTCCTACGAGCAGTACTTC. Translation: CASSIGAVSYEQYF.